The 20 T cell receptor beta chains in this list originate from one sample, sequenced in a study of blood T cell repertoires in COVID-19. Some clones are missing from TCRdb's copy, which holds only in-frame ones; the method was immunoSEQ multiplex PCR. The sample lists 150,000 to 200,000 clones; 80% to 90% were seen once. Specimen: peripheral blood. Receptors originate from a man aged 18 to 30 who had recovered from COVID-19.

This clone showed up just a few times. This chain links TRBV28 with TRBJ1-2; no reliable D call. Germline V gene lookup returns CDR1 MDHEN and CDR2 SYDVKM. The CDR3 covers 11 residues. V lost 9 bases to trimming and J lost 0 bases, with 5 bases between them. CDR3 region: CASGANYGYTF. For the CDR3, the DNA is TGTGCCAGTGGAGCTAACTATGGCTACACCTTC.

The chain is built from TRBV15 and TRBJ2-5; 13 nucleotides line up with TRBD2. Germline lookup yields CDR1 LNHNV and CDR2 YYDKDF (reference sequence). CDR3 length: 16 residues. V lost 5 bases and J lost 6; bases outside the gene matches: 9. CDR3 sequence: CATSPSRTSGSQTQYF. The CDR3 region has the DNA TGTGCCACCAGCCCATCTAGGACTAGCGGGAGTCAGACCCAGTACTTC.

The V gene is TRBV7-9, the J gene TRBJ2-7; 10 bases align to TRBD1. The CDR3 contains 16 residues. The germline V gene has CDR1 SEHNR and CDR2 FQNEAQ (reference sequence). The V gene end was trimmed by 0 bases and the J gene end by 2 bases; junction bases not matched to a gene: 4. CDR3 bases: TGTGCCAGCAGCTTAGCCGAGGGACAGGGGACCTACGAGCAGTACTTC. Its protein product is CASSLAEGQGTYEQYF.

The chain links TRBV6-2 or TRBV6-3 to TRBJ2-7, with 10 bases lining up with TRBD1. The V gene's germline CDR1 is MNHEY and CDR2 SVGEGT. Trimming cost V 5 bases and J 4 bases; bases outside gene matches: 8. The CDR3 covers 15 residues. CDR3 sequence: CASSVPGQGRYEQYF. CDR3 bases: TGTGCCAGCAGTGTACCGGGACAGGGGAGGTACGAGCAGTACTTC.

The chain is built from TRBV6-5 and TRBJ2-7, with D possibly matching TRBD2 (5 bases). The CDR3 is 15 residues long. V dropped 3 bases and J dropped 0 bases, with 12 bases sitting between them. Germline V CDR1 and CDR2: MNHEY, SVGAGI. The CDR3 protein is CASSYNSGSSYEQYF. The CDR3 region has the DNA TGTGCCAGCAGTTATAACAGCGGTAGCTCCTACGAGCAGTACTTC.

In its sample, this clone was seen a few times. The gene calls are TRBV18 and TRBJ1-3; TRBD1 matches 9 bases. The CDR3 sequence is 16 residues long. The J segment lost 4 bases and the V segment lost 4 bases, leaving 8 bases of the junction unmatched. From germline, CDR1 is KGHSH and CDR2 LQKENI. The DNA of the CDR3 is TGTGCCAGCTCACGATCGACAGGGGGGTCAGGAAACACCATATATTTT. This encodes CASSRSTGGSGNTIYF. Using reference TRBV18 and TRBJ1-3 for the parts outside the CDR3, the full variable domain is NAGVMQNPRHLVRRRGQEARLRCSPMKGHSHVYWYRQLPEEGLKFMVYLQKENIIDESGMPKERFSAEFPKEGPSILRIQQVVRGDSAAYFCASSRSTGGSGNTIYFGEGSWLTVV.

V and J are TRBV7-9 and TRBJ1-4, with TRBD1 matching over 9 bases. Losses at the gene ends were 0 bases for V and 7 bases for J; bases not matched to a gene: 3. CDR3 length: 15 amino acids. Per germline, CDR1 SEHNR and CDR2 FQNEAQ (reference sequence). CDR3: CASSLAGTGTEKLFF. For the CDR3, the DNA is TGTGCCAGCAGCTTAGCCGGGACAGGGACTGAAAAACTGTTTTTT.

The chain employs TRBV9 and TRBJ2-2; 9 bases line up with TRBD2. The CDR3 is 16 residues long. The ends lost 5 bases at V and 1 base at J; junction bases unmatched: 6. In germline, CDR1 is SGDLS, CDR2 YYNGEE. The CDR3 bases are TGTGCCAGCAGTAATCCTAGCGGGGTGAACACCGGGGAGCTGTTTTTT. Its translation is CASSNPSGVNTGELFF.

J is TRBJ2-5 and V is TRBV4-3, with 9 positions matching TRBD1. Germline lookup yields CDR1 LGHNA and CDR2 YSLEER. V shed 2 bases and J 3 bases; nucleotides not matched to a gene: 4. CDR3 length: 15 residues. The CDR3 is CASSQTGTGKETQYF. The CDR3 nucleotides read TGCGCCAGCAGCCAAACCGGGACAGGGAAAGAGACCCAGTACTTC.

The rearrangement joins TRBV29-1 to TRBJ2-1; 8 bases map to TRBD2. The CDR3 length is 14 residues. The trim removed 6 bases at V and 3 bases at J, leaving 7 bases unmatched. Germline V lookup: CDR1 SQVTM, CDR2 ANQGSEA. The CDR3 coding sequence is TGCAGCGTGGATACGGGACTAGTCTACAATGAGCAGTTCTTC. Encoded protein: CSVDTGLVYNEQFF.

The rearrangement links TRBV19 to TRBJ2-2; TRBD1 matches 7 bases. The junction had 2 bases not matched to a gene; V was cut back by 2 bases and J by 5 bases. The germline V gene encodes CDR1 LNHDA and CDR2 SQIVND (reference sequence). The CDR3 runs 14 residues. The DNA of the CDR3 is TGTGCCAGTAGTATATGGGGACAGACCGGGGAGCTGTTTTTT. Amino acids: CASSIWGQTGELFF.

The V call is TRBV9, the J call TRBJ1-1, with D hard to call. The CDR3 length is 14 residues. Per germline, CDR1 SGDLS and CDR2 YYNGEE. The V gene lost 0 bases and the J gene lost 1 base, with 7 bases spanning the gap. The DNA of the CDR3 is TGTGCCAGCAGCGTAGGAGACACGAACACTGAAGCTTTCTTT. This translates into CASSVGDTNTEAFF. The full variable domain, with the rest looked up from reference TRBV9 and TRBJ1-1, is DSGVTQTPKHLITATGQRVTLRCSPRSGDLSVYWYQQSLDQGLQFLIQYYNGEERAKGNILERFSAQQFPDLHSELNLSSLELGDSALYFCASSVGDTNTEAFFGQGTRLTVV.

The chain couples TRBV19 to TRBJ1-1, with TRBD1 as a possible D gene (5 bases). The CDR3 runs 13 residues. Trimming removed 5 bases from V and 5 bases from J, with 12 bases in between. Germline V CDR1 and CDR2: LNHDA, SQIVND (reference sequence). CDR3 sequence: CASSANRMTEAFF. CDR3 bases: TGTGCCAGTAGTGCCAACAGGATGACTGAAGCTTTCTTT.

V usage is TRBV30 and J usage is TRBJ2-3; tentatively, D is TRBD2 (6 bases). Germline assignment: CDR1 GTSNPN and CDR2 SVGIG (reference sequence). This CDR3 has 14 amino acids. V was cut by 3 bases and J by 0 bases, with 10 bases left in between. CDR3 in DNA: TGTGCCTGGAGCTCGGGGGTAAGCACAGATACGCAGTATTTT. The encoded protein is CAWSSGVSTDTQYF.

The gene calls are TRBV19 and TRBJ1-2, with D possibly TRBD1 on 5 matching bases. Germline V gene data show CDR1 as LNHDA and CDR2 as SQIVND (reference sequence). The V and J ends lost 7 bases and 0 bases respectively, with 9 bases between them. The CDR3 is 13 amino acids. CDR3 region: CASTPGTNYGYTF. As DNA, the CDR3 is TGTGCCAGTACTCCAGGGACTAACTATGGCTACACCTTC.

The chain uses TRBV7-2 and TRBJ2-5; a possible D gene is TRBD2 (7 bases). Germline CDR1 SGHTA, CDR2 FQGNSA. V lost 0 bases and J lost 9, with 14 bases in between. The CDR3 covers 14 residues. CDR3 amino acids: CASSLAGGARAQYF. CDR3 nucleotides: TGTGCCAGCAGCTTAGCGGGGGGGGCTCGGGCCCAGTACTTC. The whole variable domain, remainder taken from reference TRBV7-2 and TRBJ2-5, is GAGVSQSPSNKVTEKGKDVELRCDPISGHTALYWYRQSLGQGLEFLIYFQGNSAPDKSGLPSDRFSAERTGGSVSTLTIQRTQQEDSAVYLCASSLAGGARAQYFGPGTRLLVL.

The chain couples TRBV2 to TRBJ2-2; 7 nucleotides line up with TRBD2. Germline CDR1 SNHLY, CDR2 FYNNEI. V gave up 6 bases and J gave up 0 bases; unmatched junction bases: 4. This CDR3 region has 15 residues. The CDR3 DNA is TGTGCCAGCAGGCTAGCGGCGTCGAACACCGGGGAGCTGTTTTTT. Its translation is CASRLAASNTGELFF.

This chain links TRBV6-1 with TRBJ2-7, with D hard to call. Trimming cost V 2 bases and J 5 bases, with 7 bases left between them. Germline V gene sequence: CDR1 MNHNS, CDR2 SASEGT. CDR3 length equals 12 residues. The CDR3: CASSEPPDEQYF. As DNA, the CDR3 is TGTGCCAGCAGTGAACCCCCGGACGAGCAGTACTTC.

The gene calls are TRBV6-2 or TRBV6-3 and TRBJ2-1, with D possibly matching TRBD2 (5 bases). Germline CDR1 and CDR2: MNHEY and SVGEGT. V lost 2 bases to trimming and J lost 2 bases, with 10 bases between them. CDR3 length: 15 amino acids. The CDR3 nucleotides read TGTGCCAGCAGTTACGAAGCGGAGGCCTACAATGAGCAGTTCTTC. This sequence encodes CASSYEAEAYNEQFF.

This sequence joins TRBV14 and TRBJ2-2; a weak D match, TRBD1 (7 bases). The ends were cut back, 4 bases at V and 6 bases at J, with 15 bases in the middle. This CDR3 comprises 15 residues. Germline V gene sequence: CDR1 SGHDN, CDR2 FVKESK. The CDR3 sequence: CASSRQGGFAGELFF. The CDR3 region has the DNA TGTGCCAGCAGCCGGCAGGGGGGATTTGCCGGGGAGCTGTTTTTT.